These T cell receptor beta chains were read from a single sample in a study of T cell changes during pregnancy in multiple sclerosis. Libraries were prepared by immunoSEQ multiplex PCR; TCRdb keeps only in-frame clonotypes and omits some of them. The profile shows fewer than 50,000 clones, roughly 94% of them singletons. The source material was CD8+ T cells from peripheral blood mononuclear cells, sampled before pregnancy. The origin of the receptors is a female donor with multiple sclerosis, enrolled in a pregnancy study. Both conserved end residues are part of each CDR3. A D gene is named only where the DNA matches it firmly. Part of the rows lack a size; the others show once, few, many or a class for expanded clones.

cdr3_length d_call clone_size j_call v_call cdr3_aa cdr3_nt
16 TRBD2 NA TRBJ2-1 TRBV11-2 CASSPPQRDSYNEQFF TGTGCCAGCAGCCCCCCCCAGCGGGACTCCTACAATGAGCAGTTCTTC
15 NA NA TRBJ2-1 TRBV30 CAWSAGQSSYNEQFF TGTGCCTGGAGCGCAGGCCAGAGCTCCTACAATGAGCAGTTCTTC
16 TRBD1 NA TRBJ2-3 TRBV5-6 CASSLIRDRVTDTQYF TGTGCCAGCAGCTTAATCCGGGACAGGGTCACAGATACGCAGTATTTT
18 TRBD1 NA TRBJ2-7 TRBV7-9 CASSPPQSRGQSSYEQYF TGTGCCAGCAGCCCCCCCCAAAGCAGGGGGCAAAGCTCCTACGAGCAGTACTTC
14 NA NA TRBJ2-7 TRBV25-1 CASSDNGVSYEQYF TGTGCCAGCAGTGATAACGGGGTCTCCTACGAGCAGTACTTC
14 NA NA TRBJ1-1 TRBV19 CASSTASSREKAFF TGTGCCAGTAGTACCGCCTCCTCAAGAGAAAAAGCTTTCTTT
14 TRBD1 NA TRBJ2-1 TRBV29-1 CSPVPGQVNNEQFF TGCAGCCCTGTACCGGGACAGGTAAACAATGAGCAGTTCTTC
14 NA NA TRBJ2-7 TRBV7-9 CASSPQGSPYEQYF TGTGCCAGCAGCCCCCAGGGGAGTCCTTACGAGCAGTACTTC
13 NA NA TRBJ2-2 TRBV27 CASSERGTGELFF TGTGCCAGCAGTGAAAGGGGGACCGGGGAGCTGTTTTTT
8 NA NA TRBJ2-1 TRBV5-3 CARRAKFF TGTGCCAGAAGGGCCAAGTTCTTC
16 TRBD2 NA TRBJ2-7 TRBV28 CASSLVLAGGSGEQYF TGTGCCAGCAGTTTGGTACTAGCGGGAGGGTCAGGCGAGCAGTACTTC
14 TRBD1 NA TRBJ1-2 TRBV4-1 CASSQMTGGNGYTF TGCGCCAGCAGCCAAATGACAGGGGGGAATGGCTACACCTTC
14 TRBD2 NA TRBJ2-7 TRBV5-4 CASSLLVAGDEQYF TGTGCCAGCAGCTTACTAGTGGCGGGAGACGAGCAGTACTTC
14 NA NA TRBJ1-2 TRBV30 CAWTETPAAYGYTF TGTGCCTGGACCGAGACACCCGCCGCCTATGGCTACACCTTC
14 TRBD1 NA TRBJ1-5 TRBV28 CASRTGASNQPQHF TGTGCCAGCAGGACAGGGGCCTCCAATCAGCCCCAGCATTTT
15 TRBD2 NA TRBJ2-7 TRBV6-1 CASSEASGSSYEQYF TGTGCCAGCAGTGAAGCTAGCGGGAGCTCCTACGAGCAGTACTTC
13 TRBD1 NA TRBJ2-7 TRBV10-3 CAIGGQGAYEQYF TGTGCCATTGGTGGACAGGGGGCCTACGAGCAGTACTTC
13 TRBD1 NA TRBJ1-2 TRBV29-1 CSVTGTGEYGYTF TGCAGCGTCACCGGGACAGGGGAATATGGCTACACCTTC
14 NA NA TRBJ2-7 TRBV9 CASSEGGARYEQYF TGTGCCAGCAGCGAGGGCGGGGCCCGCTACGAGCAGTACTTC
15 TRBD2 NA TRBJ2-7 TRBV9 CASSVNSGRLDEQYF TGTGCCAGCAGCGTGAACTCCGGGAGGCTCGACGAGCAGTACTTC
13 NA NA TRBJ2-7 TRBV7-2 CASSLDTGYEQYF TGTGCCAGCAGCTTGGATACAGGTTACGAGCAGTACTTC
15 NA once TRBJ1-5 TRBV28 CASSYRGLGNQPQHF TGTGCCAGCAGTTATAGGGGGTTAGGCAATCAGCCCCAGCATTTT
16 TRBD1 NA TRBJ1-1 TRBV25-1 CASSEGLGQRNTEAFF TGTGCCAGCAGTGAAGGTCTGGGACAGAGAAACACTGAAGCTTTCTTT
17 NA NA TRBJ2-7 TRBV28 CASTLSGQQAPSYEQYF TGTGCCAGCACTCTTTCCGGCCAACAGGCCCCATCCTACGAGCAGTACTTC
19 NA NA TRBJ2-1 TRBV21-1 CASSKDPSGSICSYNEQFF TGTGCCAGCAGCAAAGATCCTAGCGGATCAATCTGCTCCTACAATGAGCAGTTCTTC
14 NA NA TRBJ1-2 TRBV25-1 CASSSWAANYGYTF TGTGCCAGCAGTTCGTGGGCAGCTAACTATGGCTACACCTTC
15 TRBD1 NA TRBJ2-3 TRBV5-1 CASSDGQGVADTQYF TGCGCCAGCAGCGACGGACAGGGGGTCGCAGATACGCAGTATTTT
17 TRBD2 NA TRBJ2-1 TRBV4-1 CASSQLPSGSSYNEQFF TGCGCCAGCAGCCAGCTACCAAGCGGGAGCTCCTACAATGAGCAGTTCTTC
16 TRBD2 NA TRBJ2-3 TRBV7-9 CASSSTGTSSTDTQYF TGTGCCAGCAGCTCCACCGGGACTAGCAGCACAGATACGCAGTATTTT
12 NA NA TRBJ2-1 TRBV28 CASSLRGNEQFF TGTGCCAGCAGTTTAAGGGGTAATGAGCAGTTCTTC
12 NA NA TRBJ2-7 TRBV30 CAWTGLSYEQYF TGTGCCTGGACAGGGCTCTCCTACGAGCAGTACTTC
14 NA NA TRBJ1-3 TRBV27 CASSPGWSGNTIYF TGTGCCAGCAGTCCAGGGTGGTCTGGAAACACCATATATTTT
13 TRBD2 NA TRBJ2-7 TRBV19 CASSAGASNEQYF TGTGCCAGTAGTGCGGGAGCGAGCAACGAGCAGTACTTC
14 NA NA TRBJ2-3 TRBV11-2 CASSLVVFTDTQYF TGTGCCAGCAGCTTAGTAGTGTTCACAGATACGCAGTATTTT
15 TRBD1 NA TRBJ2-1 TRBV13 CASSQGQVAYNEQFF TGTGCCAGCAGCCAGGGACAGGTCGCTTACAATGAGCAGTTCTTC
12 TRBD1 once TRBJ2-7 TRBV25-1 CASRQGPYEQYF TGTGCCTCGAGACAGGGCCCCTACGAGCAGTACTTC
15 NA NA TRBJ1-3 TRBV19 CASSNTESSGNTIYF TGTGCCAGTAGTAACACAGAAAGCTCTGGAAACACCATATATTTT
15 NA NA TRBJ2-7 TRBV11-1 CASSLGVGSSYEQYF TGTGCCAGCAGCTTAGGCGTCGGGAGCTCCTACGAGCAGTACTTC
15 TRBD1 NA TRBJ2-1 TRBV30 CAWSVLGQGYNEQFF TGTGCCTGGAGTGTACTGGGACAGGGCTACAATGAGCAGTTCTTC
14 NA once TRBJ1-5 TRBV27 CASSLLGHNQPQHF TGTGCCAGCAGTCTGCTCGGACATAATCAGCCCCAGCATTTT
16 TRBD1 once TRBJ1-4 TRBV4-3 CASSQDFGQGAEKLFF TGCGCCAGCAGCCAAGATTTTGGACAGGGAGCTGAAAAACTGTTTTTT
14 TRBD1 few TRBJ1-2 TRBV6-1 CAIEEGQGSYGYTF TGTGCCATCGAGGAGGGACAGGGATCCTATGGCTACACCTTC
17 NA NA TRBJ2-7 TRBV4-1 CASSQDAGSIITYEQYF TGCGCCAGCAGCCAAGATGCAGGCAGCATAATCACCTACGAGCAGTACTTC
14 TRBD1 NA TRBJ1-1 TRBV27 CASSAQGAGTEAFF TGTGCCAGCAGTGCACAGGGGGCCGGCACTGAAGCTTTCTTT
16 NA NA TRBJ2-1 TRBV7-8 CASSLTTPISYNEQFF TGTGCCAGCAGCTTAACTACTCCTATCTCCTACAATGAGCAGTTCTTC
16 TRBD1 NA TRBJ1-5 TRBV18 CASSPPSTGGNQPQHF TGTGCCAGCTCACCACCGTCGACAGGGGGAAATCAGCCCCAGCATTTT
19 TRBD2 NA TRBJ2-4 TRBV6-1 CASSAASGRESSAKNIQYF TGTGCCAGCAGTGCGGCTAGCGGGAGGGAATCCTCGGCCAAAAACATTCAGTACTTC